The clone carrying this TCR beta chain was counted between two and nine times. The sorted Tregs were CD4+CD25+CD127-/low cells. TCRdb reprocessed the 5' RACE reads with MiXCR, giving one entry per CDR3 protein. The table lists roughly 57,000 distinct CDR3 sequences, roughly 20% of them singletons, with about 2.9% in the top ten. V lost 4 bases to trimming and J lost 7 bases, with 13 bases between them. CDR1 and CDR2 from the germline V gene are SGHRS and YFSETQ. The CDR3 extends over 13 amino acids. The J gene is TRBJ2-3, the V gene TRBV5-1; D perhaps matches TRBD2 (5 bases). The material sequenced was tumor-infiltrating Tregs sorted from the breast tumor. The receptor's source is a female donor with breast cancer. This CDR3 is CASSHPAGNTQYF. DNA of the CDR3: TGCGCCAGCAGCCACCCTGCGGGTAATACGCAGTATTTT.